This T cell receptor (beta chain) is drawn from a study of CD8+CD57+ T cells in acquired aplastic anemia. Background on the study: Sorted CD4+ and CD8+ cells gave a mean 3.2 ug DNA, range about 0.19 to 27.4 ug.

Notes on this clonotype: The antigen is unknown. The CDR3 end shows no conserved phenylalanine or tryptophan, and so a read error is likely.

General observations from the study: Almost 30 CD8+ CDR3 sequences occurred in both the patients and the controls. Between patients and controls, CD8+ Simpson's diversity did not vary significantly.

Sequenced patients had shown CD8+CD57+ cell expansion by flow cytometry. Profiling of TCR beta VDJ combinations and CDR3 sequences used genomic DNA as template. From the reads, TCRdb called clonotypes with MiXCR, one entry per CDR3 protein. The repertoire holds approximately 180,000 distinct CDR3 sequences, with more than 45% as singletons. The receptor comes from a human donor with aplastic anemia. The sequenced sample was sorted CD4+, CD8+, or CD8+CD57+ T cells (not recorded which) from PBMCs.

For the CDR3, the DNA is TGTGCCGGCAGCTTAACAGCGAACACTGAAGCTTTCCTT. Amino acids: CAGSLTANTEAFL. The V and J genes are TRBV7-9 and TRBJ1-1; D not certain. The CDR3 is made up of 13 amino acids. Germline V gene data show CDR1 as SEHNR and CDR2 as FQNEAQ (reference sequence).